A selection of T cell receptor beta chains follows, all from one sample in a study of cytomegalovirus exposure and HLA in healthy donors. Produced via immunoSEQ multiplex PCR; TCRdb's table is partial and in-frame only. This sample has some 84,000 clones, with roughly 63% found just once. Sequences were obtained from PBMCs. Receptors were obtained from a woman aged 40 to 49 in good health and CMV-seropositive. Both conserved end residues are part of each CDR3. D genes are given only for firm matches. A row's size may be missing; if present it is once, few, many or a size class.

abundance	j_gene	v_gene	d_gene	CDR3aa	CDR3nt
.	TRBJ2-3	TRBV13	TRBD2	CASSFRDYFRGADTQYF	TGTGCCAGCAGCTTCCGGGACTACTTCAGAGGTGCAGATACGCAGTATTTT
few	TRBJ2-1	TRBV10-3	TRBD2	CAISEGGRAEEQFF	TGTGCCATCAGTGAGGGCGGGAGGGCCGAGGAGCAGTTCTTC
.	TRBJ1-5	TRBV5-1	TRBD1	CASSLGDRQGGQPQHF	TGCGCCAGCAGCTTGGGGGATCGACAGGGCGGACAGCCCCAGCATTTT
.	TRBJ1-3	TRBV19	TRBD1	CASSTGGQGNTIYF	TGTGCCAGTTCTACAGGGGGACAGGGAAACACCATATATTTT
.	TRBJ1-5	TRBV28	TRBD1	CASRPPGTGFKGEPQHF	TGTGCCAGCAGACCGCCCGGGACAGGATTCAAAGGGGAGCCCCAGCATTTT
.	TRBJ2-3	TRBV7-9	TRBD2	CASSQTSGAQYF	TGTGCCAGCAGCCAAACTAGCGGAGCGCAGTATTTT
.	TRBJ1-4	TRBV30	TRBD1	CAWGEDRSGEKLFF	TGTGCCTGGGGAGAGGACAGGAGTGGTGAAAAACTGTTTTTT
few	TRBJ2-7	TRBV7-9	TRBD2	CASSSETSGKIYEQYF	TGTGCCAGCAGCTCCGAAACTAGCGGGAAAATCTACGAGCAGTACTTC
.	TRBJ2-7	TRBV28	TRBD1	CASRGQGDYEQYF	TGTGCCAGCAGGGGACAGGGGGACTACGAGCAGTACTTC
once	TRBJ1-4	TRBV7-9	.	CASSLGERGLDEKLFF	TGTGCCAGCAGCTTAGGAGAACGGGGTCTCGATGAAAAACTGTTTTTT
few	TRBJ2-3	TRBV6-1	TRBD1	CASREQGAGTDTQYF	TGTGCCAGCAGAGAACAGGGGGCCGGCACAGATACGCAGTATTTT
.	TRBJ2-3	TRBV14	.	CASSHRRQGPSTDTQYF	TGTGCCAGCAGCCACAGGCGTCAGGGGCCCTCCACAGATACGCAGTATTTT
.	TRBJ1-4	TRBV27	.	CASSSGYLGKLFF	TGTGCCAGCAGTTCGGGGTACTTGGGAAAACTGTTTTTT
.	TRBJ2-7	TRBV5-6	TRBD1	CASSFTGALNEQYF	TGTGCCAGCAGCTTTACAGGGGCCTTAAACGAGCAGTACTTC
.	TRBJ2-2	TRBV6-4	TRBD2	CASSDSGLGDSGELFF	TGTGCCAGCAGTGACTCGGGACTAGGCGATTCCGGGGAGCTGTTTTTT
.	TRBJ2-5	TRBV15	TRBD2	CATSNRLAGSPGTQYF	TGTGCCACCAGCAATCGACTAGCAGGATCTCCCGGGACCCAGTACTTC
once	TRBJ2-1	TRBV4-1	TRBD2	CASSQVAGGFYNEQFF	TGCGCCAGCAGCCAAGTAGCGGGGGGATTCTACAATGAGCAGTTCTTC
.	TRBJ2-3	TRBV18	.	CASSPTQESTDTQYF	TGTGCCAGCTCACCGACACAGGAAAGCACAGATACGCAGTATTTT
.	TRBJ1-4	TRBV28	TRBD1	CASSPRGTGAREKLFF	TGTGCCAGCAGTCCCCGGGGCACAGGGGCGCGGGAAAAACTGTTTTTT
medium-sized	TRBJ2-4	TRBV6-4	TRBD2	CASSDPETSGKNIQYF	TGTGCCAGCAGTGACCCAGAGACTAGCGGAAAAAACATTCAGTACTTC
.	TRBJ2-1	TRBV28	.	CASSEEGTAVNEQFF	TGTGCCAGCAGTGAGGAGGGGACGGCGGTTAATGAGCAGTTCTTC
.	TRBJ1-2	TRBV7-2	TRBD1	CASSSAGTGIYGYTF	TGTGCCAGCAGCAGTGCCGGGACAGGCATCTATGGCTACACCTTC
.	TRBJ1-4	TRBV10-3	TRBD1	CAISERQGPNEKLFF	TGTGCCATCAGTGAAAGACAGGGGCCTAATGAAAAACTGTTTTTT
.	TRBJ2-2	TRBV9	TRBD2	CASSPGGAGELFF	TGTGCCAGCAGCCCGGGGGGGGCCGGGGAGCTGTTTTTT
.	TRBJ2-3	TRBV27	.	CASSLQSQGTRTQYF	TGTGCCAGCAGTTTACAGTCCCAGGGGACGCGCACGCAGTATTTT
.	TRBJ1-4	TRBV28	.	CASSLPGRVQEKLFF	TGTGCCAGCAGTTTACCGGGGAGGGTTCAAGAAAAACTGTTTTTT
.	TRBJ2-1	TRBV5-1	.	CASSLGEGVDEQFF	TGCGCCAGCAGCTTGGGCGAGGGGGTGGATGAGCAGTTCTTC
.	TRBJ2-3	TRBV5-4	.	CASSLARRTSTDTQYF	TGTGCCAGCAGCTTGGCCCGAAGGACTAGCACAGATACGCAGTATTTT
.	TRBJ1-2	TRBV28	TRBD1	CASSYTGVYGYTF	TGTGCCAGCAGTTATACAGGGGTCTATGGCTACACCTTC
few	TRBJ1-1	TRBV27	TRBD1	CASSPDRGGTEAFF	TGTGCCAGCAGTCCGGACAGGGGTGGGACTGAAGCTTTCTTT
.	TRBJ2-3	TRBV28	TRBD2	CASSLEREMDTQYF	TGTGCCAGCAGTTTAGAGCGGGAGATGGATACGCAGTATTTT
.	TRBJ2-7	TRBV18	.	CASSPSTDYEQYF	TGTGCCAGCTCACCCTCGACAGACTACGAGCAGTACTTC
.	TRBJ2-7	TRBV11-2	TRBD2	CASSFGTSGYYEQYF	TGTGCCAGCAGCTTCGGGACTAGCGGTTACTACGAGCAGTACTTC
.	TRBJ2-1	TRBV7-2	.	CASSRDRSSYNEQFF	TGTGCCAGCAGCCGCGACAGGAGCTCCTACAATGAGCAGTTCTTC
.	TRBJ2-1	TRBV7-2	.	CASSLGLGREQFF	TGTGCCAGCAGCTTGGGGCTAGGCCGGGAGCAGTTCTTC
.	TRBJ2-3	TRBV11-2	TRBD2	CASSVQSGGFTDTQYF	TGTGCCAGCAGCGTCCAAAGCGGGGGCTTCACAGATACGCAGTATTTT
once	TRBJ2-1	TRBV6-1	TRBD2	CASRTGTTNNEQFF	TGTGCCAGCAGGACCGGGACTACAAACAATGAGCAGTTCTTC
few	TRBJ2-1	TRBV28	.	CASSLPATRNEQFF	TGTGCCAGCAGTTTACCGGCGACTAGAAATGAGCAGTTCTTC
.	TRBJ2-7	TRBV7-2	TRBD2	CASSVREVLYEQYF	TGTGCCAGCTCCGTGCGGGAGGTCCTCTACGAGCAGTACTTC
.	TRBJ1-1	TRBV2	.	CASSQGPGADGTEAFF	TGTGCCAGCAGCCAGGGACCAGGGGCTGATGGGACTGAAGCTTTCTTT
.	TRBJ1-5	TRBV6-5	TRBD1	CASSKVTGSNQPQHF	TGTGCCAGCAGTAAGGTGACAGGGAGCAATCAGCCCCAGCATTTT
.	TRBJ2-3	TRBV5-1	.	CASSLAGGSARTDTQYF	TGCGCCAGCAGCTTGGCTGGGGGGAGTGCTCGCACAGATACGCAGTATTTT
.	TRBJ2-7	TRBV28	TRBD1	CASSFALGQGAYEQYF	TGTGCCAGCAGTTTTGCCCTAGGACAGGGGGCCTACGAGCAGTACTTC
.	TRBJ1-1	TRBV28	TRBD1	CASLPGTGPNTEAFF	TGTGCCAGCTTGCCCGGGACAGGGCCGAACACTGAAGCTTTCTTT
.	TRBJ2-2	TRBV28	TRBD1	CASSRWGSTGFITGELFF	TGTGCCAGCAGCCGATGGGGGTCGACAGGGTTTATTACCGGGGAGCTGTTTTTT